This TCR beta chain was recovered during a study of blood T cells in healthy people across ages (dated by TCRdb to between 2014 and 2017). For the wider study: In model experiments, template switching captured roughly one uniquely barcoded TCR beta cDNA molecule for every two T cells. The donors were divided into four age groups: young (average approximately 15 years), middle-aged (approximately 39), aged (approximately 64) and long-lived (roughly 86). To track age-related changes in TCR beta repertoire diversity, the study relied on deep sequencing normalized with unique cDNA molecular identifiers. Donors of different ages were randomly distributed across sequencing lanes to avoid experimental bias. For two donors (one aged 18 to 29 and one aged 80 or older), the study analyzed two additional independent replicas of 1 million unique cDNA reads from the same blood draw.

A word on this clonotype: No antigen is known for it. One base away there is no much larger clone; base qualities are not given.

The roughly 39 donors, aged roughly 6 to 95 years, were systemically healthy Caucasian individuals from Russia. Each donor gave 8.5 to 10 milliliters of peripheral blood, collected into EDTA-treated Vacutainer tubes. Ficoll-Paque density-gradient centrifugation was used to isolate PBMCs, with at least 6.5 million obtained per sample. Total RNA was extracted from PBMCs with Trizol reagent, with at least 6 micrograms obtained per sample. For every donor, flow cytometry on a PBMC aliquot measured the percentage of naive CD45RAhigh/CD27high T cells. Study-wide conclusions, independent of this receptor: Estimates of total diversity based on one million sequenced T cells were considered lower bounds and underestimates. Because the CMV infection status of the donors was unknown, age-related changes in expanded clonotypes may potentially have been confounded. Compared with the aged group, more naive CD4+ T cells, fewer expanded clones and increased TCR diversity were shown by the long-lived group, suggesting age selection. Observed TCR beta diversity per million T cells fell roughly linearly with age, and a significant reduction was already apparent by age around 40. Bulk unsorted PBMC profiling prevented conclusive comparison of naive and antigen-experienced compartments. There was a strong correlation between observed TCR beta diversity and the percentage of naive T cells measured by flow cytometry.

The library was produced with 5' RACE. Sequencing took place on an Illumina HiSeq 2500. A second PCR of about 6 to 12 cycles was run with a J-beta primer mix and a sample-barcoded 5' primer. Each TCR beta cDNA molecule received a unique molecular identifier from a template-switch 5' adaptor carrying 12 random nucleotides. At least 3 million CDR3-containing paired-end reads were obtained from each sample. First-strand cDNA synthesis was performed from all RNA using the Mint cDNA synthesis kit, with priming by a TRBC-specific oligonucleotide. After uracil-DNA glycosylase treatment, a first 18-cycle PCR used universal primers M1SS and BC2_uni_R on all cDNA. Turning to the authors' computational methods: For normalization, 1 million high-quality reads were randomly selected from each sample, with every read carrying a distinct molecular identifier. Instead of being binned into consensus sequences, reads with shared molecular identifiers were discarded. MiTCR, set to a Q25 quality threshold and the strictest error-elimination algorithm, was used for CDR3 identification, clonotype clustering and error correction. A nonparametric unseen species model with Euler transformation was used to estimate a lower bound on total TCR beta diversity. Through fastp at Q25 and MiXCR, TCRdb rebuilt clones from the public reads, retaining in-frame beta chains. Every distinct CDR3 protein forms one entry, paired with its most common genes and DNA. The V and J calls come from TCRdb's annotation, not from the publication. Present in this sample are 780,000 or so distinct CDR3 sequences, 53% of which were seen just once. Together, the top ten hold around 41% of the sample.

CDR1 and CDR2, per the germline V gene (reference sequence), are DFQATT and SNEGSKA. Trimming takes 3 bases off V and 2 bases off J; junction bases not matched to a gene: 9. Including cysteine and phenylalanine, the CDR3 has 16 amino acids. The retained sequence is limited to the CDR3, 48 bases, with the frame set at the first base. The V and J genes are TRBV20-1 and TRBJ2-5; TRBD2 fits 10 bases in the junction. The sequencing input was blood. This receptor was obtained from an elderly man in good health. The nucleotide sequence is TGCAGTGCTAGGGGTGCTAGCGGGAGACGGCAAGAGACCCAGTACTTC. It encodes CSARGASGRRQETQYF.